The 18 T cell receptor beta chains below come from one sample, sequenced in a study of T-cell reconstitution after alpha-beta-depleted transplantation in children. Unique molecular identifiers were incorporated into the prepared TCRbeta library. TCRdb recomputed calls from the PCR reads with MiXCR, one row per CDR3 protein. The sample has some 460,000 distinct CDR3 sequences; 15% to 20% are singletons. This specimen consisted of PBMCs, mostly from graft donor cells, obtained 360 days after TCRalphabeta/CD19-depleted stem cell transplant. The receptors come from a boy in the first two years of life who had a stem cell transplant for Wiskott-Aldrich syndrome, so the T cells may come from the graft donor.

The CDR3 nucleotides read TGCGCCAGCAGCTTGGGCCAAACTAGCGGGGGGTTGGAAGAGACCCAGTACTTC. Translated: CASSLGQTSGGLEETQYF. This sequence joins TRBV5-1 and TRBJ2-5; TRBD2 matches 12 bases. Trimming cost V 0 bases and J 3 bases; bases outside gene matches: 9. This CDR3 has 18 residues. Germline lookup yields CDR1 SGHRS and CDR2 YFSETQ. The variable domain in full, with the rest retrieved from reference TRBV5-1 and TRBJ2-5, is KAGVTQTPRYLIKTRGQQVTLSCSPISGHRSVSWYQQTPGQGLQFLFEYFSETQRNKGNFPGRFSGRQFSNSRSEMNVSTLELGDSALYLCASSLGQTSGGLEETQYFGPGTRLLVL.

V and J are TRBV20-1 and TRBJ2-7, with TRBD2 matching 7 bases. Trimming cost V 1 base and J 0 bases; bases outside gene matches: 9. CDR1 and CDR2 from the germline V gene are DFQATT and SNEGSKA (reference sequence). The CDR3 totals 16 residues. In nucleotides, the CDR3 is TGCAGTGCTAGAGGGAGGAGGCGGGAGCCCTCCTACGAGCAGTACTTC. This sequence encodes CSARGRRREPSYEQYF.

This clonotype was seen more than once but under ten times. The CDR3: CASSFAGQDTQYF. The CDR3 DNA sequence: TGTGCCAGCAGCTTCGCAGGTCAGGATACGCAGTATTTT. The J gene is TRBJ2-3, the V gene TRBV7-9, with D hard to call. CDR3 length: 13 amino acids. Between the trimmed V and J ends, which lost 3 bases and 6 bases, there was a span of 10 bases. CDR1 and CDR2 (germline): SEHNR, FQNEAQ (reference sequence). Full variable domain (outside the CDR3, taken from reference TRBV7-9 and TRBJ2-3): DTGVSQNPRHKITKRGQNVTFRCDPISEHNRLYWYRQTLGQGPEFLTYFQNEAQLEKSRLLSDRFSAERPKGSFSTLEIQRTEQGDSAMYLCASSFAGQDTQYFGPGTRLTVL.

This chain joins TRBV28 and TRBJ2-1, with 8 positions matching TRBD1. Gene TRBJ2-7 matches the end of the DNA better, so the J call may be wrong. This CDR3 comprises 14 residues. The germline CDR1 and CDR2 sequences are MDHEN and SYDVKM. CDR3 sequence (DNA): TGTGCCACCCGCACGAGACAGGGGAGGAATGAGCAGTACTTC. Protein sequence: CATRTRQGRNEQYF.

The V and J genes are TRBV4-1 and TRBJ1-2; no clear D. CDR3 size: 14 residues. CDR1 MGHRA and CDR2 YSYEKL come from the germline V gene. V dropped 1 base and J dropped 5 bases, with 11 bases sitting between them. CDR3 in DNA: TGCGCCAGCAGCCAAGGGGGAAGGCCATATGGCTACACCTTC. The encoded protein is CASSQGGRPYGYTF.

The chain links TRBV5-1 to TRBJ2-5, with TRBD1 identical over 8 bases. The CDR3 spans 19 residues. CDR1 and CDR2 from the germline V gene are SGHRS and YFSETQ. With 4 bases clipped from V and 5 bases from J, the junction kept 22 bases outside the gene matches. CDR3 DNA: TGCGCCAGCAGCCTCCGATATGGGGCAGGGGGCGCCCCCCGGGAGACCCAGTACTTC. It translates to CASSLRYGAGGAPRETQYF.

This clonotype was seen a handful of times. DNA of the CDR3: TGCAGTGCTAGAGCAGAGGACACATACTACGAGCAGTACTTC. This sequence encodes CSARAEDTYYEQYF. The V gene is TRBV20-1, the J gene TRBJ2-7; a weak D match, TRBD1 (5 bases). With 1 base removed from V and 3 bases from J, the gap between germline ends came to 13 bases. Germline CDR1 is DFQATT and CDR2 is SNEGSKA (reference sequence). CDR3 size: 14 residues.

The genes are TRBV3-1 and TRBJ2-7; TRBD2 matches 10 bases. V lost 0 bases to trimming and J lost 0 bases; unmatched junction nucleotides: 8. CDR1 LGHDT and CDR2 YNNKEL come from the germline V gene (reference sequence). This CDR3 contains 18 residues. The CDR3 coding sequence is TGTGCCAGCAGCCAAGATTCGACTAGCGGGCAGACCTCCTACGAGCAGTACTTC. As protein: CASSQDSTSGQTSYEQYF.

This clonotype was seen more than once but under ten times. The chain links TRBV15 to TRBJ2-3; 9 positions match TRBD2. This CDR3 is built from 18 residues. Losses at the gene ends were 0 bases for V and 6 bases for J; bases not matched to a gene: 13. The germline gives CDR1 LNHNV, CDR2 YYDKDF (reference sequence). The CDR3 region is CATSRDIGRRGGGDTQYF. The CDR3 coding sequence is TGTGCCACCAGCAGAGATATCGGTCGGCGGGGGGGCGGGGATACGCAGTATTTT.

The chain uses TRBV12-3 or TRBV12-4 and TRBJ2-1; D is unclear. Trimming took off 3 bases at V and 5 bases at J, with 11 bases between the two ends. The CDR3 length is 14 residues. CDR3 coding DNA: TGTGCCAGCAGTTTTACCCAGGCACACAATGAGCAGTTCTTC. Translation: CASSFTQAHNEQFF.

Here the CDR3 reads CASSLGSPRGETQYF. CDR3 coding DNA: TGCGCCAGCAGCTTGGGATCCCCTAGGGGAGAGACCCAGTACTTC. This chain joins TRBV5-1 and TRBJ2-5, with a weak D call TRBD1 (5 bases). The germline CDR1 and CDR2 sequences are SGHRS and YFSETQ. V lost 0 bases and J 4 bases, leaving 13 bases between the germline ends. This CDR3 is built from 15 residues.

The V call is TRBV6-1, the J call TRBJ2-1; 9 bases are shared with TRBD1. The length of the CDR3 is 16 residues. The V and J ends lost 5 bases and 6 bases, in that order; junction bases with no gene match: 11. Germline CDR1 and CDR2: MNHNS and SASEGT. As DNA, the CDR3 is TGTGCCAGCAGTACCCCCGGGACAGGGATCGGCAATGAGCAGTTCTTC. Its protein product is CASSTPGTGIGNEQFF.

This clonotype was seen a handful of times. The chain recombines TRBV4-3 with TRBJ2-1; 9 positions agree with TRBD2. The V gene end was trimmed by 3 bases and the J gene end by 7 bases; junction bases not matched to a gene: 10. The CDR3 loop spans 16 amino acids. Germline-derived CDR1 and CDR2 are LGHNA and YSLEER. CDR3 in amino acids: CASSQRSGTSLNEQFF. Written as DNA, the CDR3 is TGCGCCAGCAGCCAGAGATCCGGGACTAGCTTGAATGAGCAGTTCTTC.

This clonotype was observed a few times. The chain is built from TRBV7-8 and TRBJ2-4; D may match TRBD1 or TRBD2 (5 bases each). Per germline, CDR1 SGHVS and CDR2 FQNEAQ. CDR3 length: 14 amino acids. V was clipped by 4 bases and J by 7 bases, with 14 bases between them. CDR3 in amino acids: CASSSRGPDNIQYF. CDR3 DNA sequence: TGTGCCAGCAGCTCGAGGGGCCCAGATAACATTCAGTACTTC.

Only a few counts were recorded for this clonotype. The chain carries TRBV28 and TRBJ2-3, with D unclear. This CDR3 has 16 amino acids. CDR1 MDHEN and CDR2 SYDVKM come from the germline V gene. The V and J ends lost 4 bases and 0 bases respectively, with 14 bases between them. The CDR3 sequence: CASSSHRAPSTDTQYF. CDR3 bases: TGTGCCAGCAGTTCCCACAGAGCCCCTAGCACAGATACGCAGTATTTT.

The rearrangement joins TRBV20-1 to TRBJ2-5; TRBD1 or TRBD2 may be the D gene (5 bases each). The CDR3 loop spans 14 amino acids. V was shortened by 6 bases and J by 3 bases, with 17 bases between the two germline ends. Germline values: CDR1 DFQATT, CDR2 SNEGSKA (reference sequence). CDR3 in DNA: TGCAGTGCCCTAGATACAGGAGGAGAAGAGACCCAGTACTTC. Protein: CSALDTGGEETQYF.

This clonotype was counted only a few times. The chain has TRBV5-5 and TRBJ2-1; 10 nucleotides line up with TRBD2. V gave up 1 base and J gave up 3 bases; unmatched junction bases: 4. Germline V gene sequence: CDR1 SGHKS, CDR2 YYEKEE (reference sequence). The CDR3 extends over 16 amino acids. The CDR3 coding sequence is TGTGCCAGCAGCTTGCCAGCGGGAGGGATCTACAATGAGCAGTTCTTC. Residues: CASSLPAGGIYNEQFF.

The chain carries TRBV12-3 or TRBV12-4 and TRBJ2-7; D is unresolved. Trimming shortened V by 3 bases and J by 0 bases, and 9 bases separated the two germline ends. This CDR3 is built from 14 residues. CDR3 protein: CASSFRISSYEQYF. CDR3 in DNA: TGTGCCAGCAGTTTCAGGATTAGCTCCTACGAGCAGTACTTC.